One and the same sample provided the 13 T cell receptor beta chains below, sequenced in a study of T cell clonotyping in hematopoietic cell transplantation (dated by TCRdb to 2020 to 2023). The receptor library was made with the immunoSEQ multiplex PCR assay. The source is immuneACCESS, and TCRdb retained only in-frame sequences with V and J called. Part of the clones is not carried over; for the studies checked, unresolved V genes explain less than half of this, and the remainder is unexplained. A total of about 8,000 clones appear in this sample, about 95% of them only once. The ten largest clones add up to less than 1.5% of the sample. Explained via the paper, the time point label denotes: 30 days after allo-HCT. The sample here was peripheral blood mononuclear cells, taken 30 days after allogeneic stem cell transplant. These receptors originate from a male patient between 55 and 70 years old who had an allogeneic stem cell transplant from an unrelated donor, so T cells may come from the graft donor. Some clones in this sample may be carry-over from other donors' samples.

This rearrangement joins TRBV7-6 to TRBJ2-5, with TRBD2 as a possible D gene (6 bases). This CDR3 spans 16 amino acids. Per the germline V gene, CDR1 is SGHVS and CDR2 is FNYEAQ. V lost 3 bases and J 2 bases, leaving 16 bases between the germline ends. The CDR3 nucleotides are TGTGCCAGCAGCTTCAGCCAGGGACTCAGACAAGAGACCCAGTACTTC. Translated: CASSFSQGLRQETQYF. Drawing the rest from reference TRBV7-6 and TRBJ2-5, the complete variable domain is GAGVSQSPRYKVTKRGQDVALRCDPISGHVSLYWYRQALGQGPEFLTYFNYEAQQDKSGLPNDRFSAERPEGSISTLTIQRTEQRDSAMYRCASSFSQGLRQETQYFGPGTRLLVL.

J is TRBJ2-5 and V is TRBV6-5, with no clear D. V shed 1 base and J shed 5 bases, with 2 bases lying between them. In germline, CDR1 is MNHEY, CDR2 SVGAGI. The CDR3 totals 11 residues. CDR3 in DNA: TGTGCCAGCAGTTACTGGGAGACCCAGTACTTC. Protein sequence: CASSYWETQYF.

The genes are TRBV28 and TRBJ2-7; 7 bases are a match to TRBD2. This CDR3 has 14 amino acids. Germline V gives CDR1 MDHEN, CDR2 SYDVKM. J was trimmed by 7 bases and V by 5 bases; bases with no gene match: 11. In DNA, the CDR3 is TGTGCCAGCAGTCCTGGTGCGCGGGAGATTGAGCAGTACTTC. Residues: CASSPGAREIEQYF.

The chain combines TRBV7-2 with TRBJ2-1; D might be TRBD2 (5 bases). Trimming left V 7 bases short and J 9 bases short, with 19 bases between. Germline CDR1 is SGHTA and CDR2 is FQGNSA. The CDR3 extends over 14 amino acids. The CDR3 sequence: CASILGKLRTEQFF. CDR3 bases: TGTGCCAGCATCCTCGGGAAGCTCAGGACTGAGCAGTTCTTC.

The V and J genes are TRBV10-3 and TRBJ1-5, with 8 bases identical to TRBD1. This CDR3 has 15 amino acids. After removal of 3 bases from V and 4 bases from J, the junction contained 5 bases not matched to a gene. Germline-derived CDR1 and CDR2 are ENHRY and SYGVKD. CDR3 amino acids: CAISDLTGDNQPQHF. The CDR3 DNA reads TGTGCCATCAGTGACCTGACAGGGGATAATCAGCCCCAGCATTTT.

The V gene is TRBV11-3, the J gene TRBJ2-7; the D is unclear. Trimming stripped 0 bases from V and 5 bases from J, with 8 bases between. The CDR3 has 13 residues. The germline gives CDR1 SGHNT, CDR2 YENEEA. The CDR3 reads CASSLEVGNEQYF. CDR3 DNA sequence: TGTGCCAGCAGCTTAGAAGTGGGGAACGAGCAGTACTTC.

The CDR3 bases are TGCGCCAGCAGCCAAGGGGGAAGCGGGAGGGCCGGGGAGCAGTTCTTC. Protein product: CASSQGGSGRAGEQFF. V usage is TRBV4-1 and J usage is TRBJ2-1; the match to TRBD2 covers 10 bases. The germline V gene has CDR1 MGHRA and CDR2 YSYEKL. The CDR3 consists of 16 residues. V gave up 1 base and J gave up 10 bases; unmatched junction bases: 10.

The CDR3: CASSQNPDRANGYTF. The CDR3 coding sequence is TGCGCCAGCAGCCAAAACCCGGACAGGGCCAATGGCTACACCTTC. The rearrangement links TRBV4-1 to TRBJ1-2; 8 bases line up with TRBD1. V lost 2 bases, J lost 6 bases, and 8 bases stayed unmatched. The length of the CDR3 is 15 residues. CDR1 MGHRA and CDR2 YSYEKL come from the germline V gene.

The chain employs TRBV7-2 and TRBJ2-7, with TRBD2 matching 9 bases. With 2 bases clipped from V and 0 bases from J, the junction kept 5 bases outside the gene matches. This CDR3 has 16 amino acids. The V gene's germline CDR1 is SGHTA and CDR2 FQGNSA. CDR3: CASSLNQLAGSYEQYF. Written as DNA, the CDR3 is TGTGCCAGCAGCTTAAACCAACTAGCGGGCTCCTACGAGCAGTACTTC.

Written as DNA, the CDR3 is TGTGCCAGCAGCTTGGAGACGGCGTACCAAGAGACCCAGTACTTC. Protein: CASSLETAYQETQYF. This chain joins TRBV5-4 and TRBJ2-5; D gene unclear. This CDR3 has 15 amino acids. Germline CDR1 SGHNT, CDR2 YYREEE (reference sequence). Trimming took 0 bases from V and 0 from J, leaving 9 bases between them. Together with reference TRBV5-4 and TRBJ2-5, the CDR3 gives the full variable domain: ETGVTQSPTHLIKTRGQQVTLRCSSQSGHNTVSWYQQALGQGPQFIFQYYREEENGRGNFPPRFSGLQFPNYSSELNVNALELDDSALYLCASSLETAYQETQYFGPGTRLLVL.

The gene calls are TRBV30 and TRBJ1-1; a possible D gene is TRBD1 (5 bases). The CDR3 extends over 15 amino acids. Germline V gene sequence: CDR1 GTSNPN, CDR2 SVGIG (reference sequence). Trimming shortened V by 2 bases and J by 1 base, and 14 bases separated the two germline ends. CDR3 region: CAWSTLVGTNTEAFF. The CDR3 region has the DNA TGTGCCTGGAGTACTTTAGTAGGGACGAACACTGAAGCTTTCTTT.

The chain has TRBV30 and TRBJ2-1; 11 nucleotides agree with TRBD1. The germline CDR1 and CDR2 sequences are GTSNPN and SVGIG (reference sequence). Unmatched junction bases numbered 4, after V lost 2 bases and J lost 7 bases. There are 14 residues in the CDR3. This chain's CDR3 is CAWSLGQGVNEQFF. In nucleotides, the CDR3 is TGTGCCTGGAGTCTGGGACAGGGGGTGAATGAGCAGTTCTTC. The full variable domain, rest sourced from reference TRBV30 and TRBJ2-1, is SQTIHQWPATLVQPVGSPLSLECTVEGTSNPNLYWYRQAAGRGLQLLFYSVGIGQISSEVPQNLSASRPQDRQFILSSKKLLLSDSGFYLCAWSLGQGVNEQFFGPGTRLTVL.

The CDR3, as DNA: TGCGCCAGCAGCCTCGACAGGGGTGCCTACACCTTC. This encodes CASSLDRGAYTF. This chain links TRBV4-3 with TRBJ1-2; TRBD1 aligns across 8 bases. The CDR3 runs 12 residues. With V trimmed by 4 bases and J by 10 bases, 5 bases remained unmatched. CDR1 LGHNA and CDR2 YSLEER come from the germline V gene.